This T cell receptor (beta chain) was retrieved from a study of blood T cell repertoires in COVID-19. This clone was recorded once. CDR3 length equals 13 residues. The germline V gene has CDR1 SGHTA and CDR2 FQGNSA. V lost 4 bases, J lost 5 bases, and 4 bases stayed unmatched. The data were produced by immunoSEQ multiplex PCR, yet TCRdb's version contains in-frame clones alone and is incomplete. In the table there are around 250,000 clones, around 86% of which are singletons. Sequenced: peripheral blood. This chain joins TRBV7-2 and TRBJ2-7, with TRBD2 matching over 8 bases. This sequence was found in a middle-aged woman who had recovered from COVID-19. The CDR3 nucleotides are TGTGCCAGCAGCTGGGGAGCGGGGGACGAGCAGTACTTC. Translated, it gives CASSWGAGDEQYF.